This T cell receptor (beta chain) was sequenced during a study of T-cell memory formation after mild COVID-19 (dated by TCRdb to about 2021). Notes on the research overall: TCR sequence clusters from the two donors were found to be largely donor specific. Two young, previously healthy adult volunteers made up the cohort, one male and one female. Longitudinal TCRalpha and TCRbeta repertoire sequencing tracked T-cell clones expanding and contracting after mild COVID-19 in a couple of donors.

The CDR3 goes from the cysteine to the phenylalanine over 16 residues. Just the 48-base CDR3 DNA is kept, in frame starting at base 1. CDR1 and CDR2 were assigned from the germline V gene as LGHNA and YNFKEQ. Trimming costs V 0 bases and J 4 bases, and their ends lie 15 bases apart. PBMCs were isolated by Ficoll-Paque density gradient centrifugation. Beyond this particular receptor, the publication reports: The second-wave clones that peaked on day 37 were not confirmed to be SARS-CoV-2 specific. Some responding clones were detected in pre-infection memory, which suggested that pre-existing cross-reactive memory T cells had joined the SARS-CoV-2 response. From day 15 to 85, contracting clones showed balanced CD4/CD8 phenotypes, whereas a second wave of clones that expanded from day 15 to 37 leaned towards CD4+. Only a couple of mild cases were covered by the study, and larger cohorts that include severe cases with pre-infection samples were considered necessary. Contracting CD4+ clones were located mainly in the CM and EM memory subsets, whereas CD8+ clones were found to be enriched in EMRA.

The reads were generated on an Illumina NovaSeq 6000. TCRalpha and TCRbeta cDNA libraries were constructed by 5'RACE with constant-segment primers, with sample barcodes and unique molecular identifiers being introduced. RNA was extracted from every sample with Trizol reagent. Libraries were amplified in two PCR steps, with a second sample barcode and Illumina TruSeq adapters added in the second step. Sequencing of the libraries was done on an Illumina NovaSeq, producing 2 x 150 bp paired-end reads. From the authors' description of their analysis: Reads were demultiplexed and collapsed into UMI-guided consensus sequences with migec v1.2.7. Using mixcr v2.1.11, UMI consensuses were aligned to TRA and TRB V and J templates and then assembled into clonotypes. A clonotype was counted as expanded or contracted only if both edgeR and NoisET called the change significant, with noise models trained on biological replicates. For edgeR calls, the cutoffs were a false discovery rate-adjusted p below 0.01 and a log2 fold-change threshold of 1. As an exploratory analysis of dynamics, PCA with hierarchical clustering was applied to max-normalized trajectories of the 1000 most abundant clonotypes. Separately sequenced CD4+ and CD8+ repertoires were used to assign a CD4 or CD8 phenotype to each responding clone. The public reads were reanalyzed by TCRdb: fastp trimming at Q25, MiXCR alignment, in-frame beta chains only. Each record represents a unique CDR3 protein, reported with the most common genes and DNA among its rows. In this record, the V and J calls reflect TCRdb's handling and not the investigators' own analysis. Across this sample there are over 350,000 distinct CDR3 sequences, with about 16% seen only once. The top ten clonotypes cover approximately 21% of the sample.

Concerning this clonotype itself: Its specific antigen is unknown. Per-base qualities were not stored, and no clone one base away is much larger.

Material: PBMCs or a T cell subset sorted from them (not recorded which). The chain links TRBV4-2 with TRBJ2-5; the D element might be TRBD1 or TRBD2, as each aligns at 5 bases. The TCR was taken from a man aged 18 to 29 who had mild COVID-19 (a few samples of this study predate the infection). The sample titles of this study are shuffled in the database, so cell type and time point are left out; the donor was told from shared clones. The nucleotides read TGTGCCAGCAGCCAAGATGCGCTGAGGGGCCGAGAGACCCAGTACTTC. It codes for CASSQDALRGRETQYF.